Listed below are T cell receptor beta chains from one sample, sequenced in a study of metastatic and nonmetastatic thyroid tumors. TCRdb re-called clones from the PCR reads using MiXCR. The table has approximately 19,000 clones, more than 30% seen once; the top ten hold about 26%. The source material was tumor tissue. The receptors were sampled from a female donor with papillary thyroid cancer or a benign thyroid nodule (not recorded which). Some clones in this sample may be carry-over from other donors' samples. CDR3s include the opening cysteine and the closing phenylalanine or tryptophan. A D gene is named only where the DNA matches it firmly. A row's size may be missing; if present it is once, few, many or a size class.

j_gene | d_gene | abundance | v_gene | CDR3aa | CDR3nt
TRBJ2-3 | TRBD1 | NA | TRBV5-1 | CASSVQGWDTQYF | TGCGCCAGCAGCGTACAGGGGTGGGATACGCAGTATTTT
TRBJ2-1 | TRBD1 | NA | TRBV5-1 | CASSTGQGINNEQFF | TGCGCCAGCAGCACGGGACAGGGAATTAACAATGAGCAGTTCTTC
TRBJ2-7 | NA | few | TRBV15 | CATSRDPISSYEQYF | TGTGCCACCAGCAGAGATCCAATTTCCTCCTACGAGCAGTACTTC
TRBJ2-3 | NA | medium-sized | TRBV7-2 | CASSLTGMGDTQYF | TGTGCCAGCAGCTTAACAGGGATGGGGGATACGCAGTATTTT
TRBJ2-3 | TRBD2 | NA | TRBV20-1 | CSARDLRGGRATDTQYF | TGCAGTGCTAGAGATCTTAGGGGCGGGAGGGCCACAGATACGCAGTATTTT
TRBJ1-2 | NA | NA | TRBV6-1 | CASNLNRARGYTF | TGTGCCAGCAACTTAAACAGGGCCCGGGGCTACACCTTC
TRBJ1-1 | NA | few | TRBV6-2/TRBV6-3 | CASSDSANTEAFF | TGTGCCAGCAGCGACAGCGCGAACACTGAAGCTTTCTTT
TRBJ2-2 | TRBD1 | NA | TRBV20-1 | CSAPSGGNTGELFF | TGCAGCGCTCCTTCAGGGGGTAACACCGGGGAGCTGTTTTTT
TRBJ2-7 | NA | NA | TRBV15 | CATSRDQMSNYEQYF | TGTGCCACCAGCAGAGATCAAATGTCTAACTACGAGCAGTACTTC
TRBJ2-1 | NA | NA | TRBV15 | CATSKPTYNEQFF | TGTGCCACCAGTAAACCGACCTACAATGAGCAGTTCTTC
TRBJ2-2 | TRBD2 | NA | TRBV11-2 | CASSLEGLETSDFAGELFF | TGTGCCAGCAGCTTAGAAGGATTGGAGACTAGCGATTTCGCCGGGGAGCTGTTTTTT
TRBJ1-2 | NA | NA | TRBV6-2/TRBV6-3 | CASSYSGDTIRGAVTYGYTF | TGTGCCAGCAGTTACTCGGGGGATACGATTAGGGGCGCCGTTACCTATGGCTACACCTTC
TRBJ2-1 | TRBD2 | NA | TRBV28 | CASSFVGLAGYNEQFF | TGTGCCAGCAGTTTCGTCGGACTAGCGGGATACAATGAGCAGTTCTTC
TRBJ2-7 | TRBD2 | few | TRBV6-5 | CASSYSTSGSYEQYF | TGTGCCAGCAGTTACTCGACTAGCGGGTCCTACGAGCAGTACTTC
TRBJ2-7 | TRBD2 | NA | TRBV13 | CASSLGLTSGSLFYEQYF | TGTGCCAGCAGCTTAGGCCTGACTAGCGGGAGCCTTTTCTACGAGCAGTACTTC
TRBJ2-1 | NA | once | TRBV11-2 | CASSLDLGTPSYNEQFF | TGTGCCAGCAGCTTAGATCTTGGGACACCATCCTACAATGAGCAGTTCTTC
TRBJ2-2 | NA | NA | TRBV11-3 | CASSLSRATGELFF | TGTGCCAGCAGCTTAAGTCGTGCTACCGGGGAGCTGTTTTTT
TRBJ1-2 | NA | NA | TRBV9 | CASSAPGLGYTF | TGTGCCAGCAGCGCTCCAGGGCTTGGCTACACCTTC
TRBJ1-5 | NA | few | TRBV28 | CASSQGPNGDQPQHF | TGTGCCAGCAGCCAGGGACCTAACGGGGATCAGCCCCAGCACTTT
TRBJ1-5 | TRBD1 | NA | TRBV6-2/TRBV6-3 | CASSYPGQLNQPQHF | TGTGCCAGCAGTTACCCGGGACAGCTCAATCAGCCCCAGCATTTT
TRBJ2-2 | TRBD2 | NA | TRBV6-9 | CASSLTLSGGGGELFF | TGTGCCAGCAGTTTGACCCTTAGCGGGGGGGGCGGGGAGCTGTTTTTT
TRBJ1-6 | NA | NA | TRBV6-9 | CASSYTQGNSPLHF | TGTGCCAGCAGTTACACCCAAGGGAATTCACCCCTCCACTTT
TRBJ2-3 | NA | NA | TRBV4-2 | CASSQTSGQSITGQYF | TGTGCCAGCAGCCAAACATCGGGGCAGTCCATTACGGGGCAGTATTTT
TRBJ1-6 | NA | NA | TRBV7-9 | CASSFSPPSPLHF | TGTGCCAGCAGCTTCAGCCCTCCTTCACCCCTCCACTTT
TRBJ2-7 | NA | NA | TRBV5-1 | CASSSESGTIYEQYF | TGCGCCAGCAGCTCCGAGAGCGGGACAATCTACGAGCAGTACTTC
TRBJ1-1 | NA | NA | TRBV20-1 | CSANRGPNTEAFF | TGCAGTGCTAACAGAGGCCCGAACACTGAAGCTTTCTTT
TRBJ1-1 | NA | few | TRBV6-1 | CASFRAGFDTEAFF | TGTGCCAGCTTCCGGGCAGGTTTTGACACTGAAGCTTTCTTT
TRBJ2-7 | NA | few | TRBV6-4 | CASSDSECEQYF | TGTGCCAGCAGTGACTCCGAGTGCGAGCAGTACTTC
TRBJ2-1 | NA | NA | TRBV12-3/TRBV12-4 | CASSPSNGQFF | TGTGCCAGCAGTCCCAGCAATGGGCAGTTCTTC
TRBJ1-1 | NA | few | TRBV12-3/TRBV12-4 | CASSLEVGNTEAFF | TGTGCCAGCAGTTTAGAGGTGGGTAACACTGAAGCTTTCTTT
TRBJ1-2 | NA | few | TRBV6-2/TRBV6-3 | CASREQSYGYTF | TGTGCCAGCAGGGAACAGTCTTATGGCTACACCTTC
TRBJ2-7 | TRBD2 | NA | TRBV20-1 | CSARTGGVEQYF | TGCAGTGCTAGAACCGGGGGGGTCGAGCAGTACTTC
TRBJ1-2 | TRBD1 | NA | TRBV14 | CASSRLTGNYGYTF | TGTGCCAGCAGCCGGTTGACAGGGAACTATGGCTACACCTTC
TRBJ1-1 | NA | few | TRBV27 | CASSLSILGARGTEAFF | TGTGCCAGCAGTTTATCGATATTGGGGGCGAGGGGCACTGAAGCTTTCTTT
TRBJ2-7 | TRBD1 | few | TRBV6-2/TRBV6-3 | CASSSGQKITYEQYF | TGTGCCAGCAGTTCGGGACAGAAGATAACCTACGAGCAGTACTTC
TRBJ1-5 | NA | few | TRBV6-4 | CASSYPQGFSNQPQHF | TGTGCCAGCAGTTACCCTCAGGGCTTTAGCAATCAGCCCCAGCATTTT
TRBJ2-7 | TRBD1 | NA | TRBV6-1 | CASRFTGGYEQYF | TGTGCCAGCAGGTTTACAGGGGGCTACGAGCAGTACTTC
TRBJ2-7 | NA | few | TRBV7-2 | CASSLSYEQYF | TGTGCCAGCAGCTTATCCTACGAGCAGTACTTC
TRBJ2-7 | TRBD2 | NA | TRBV5-1 | CASSRLAGTYEQYF | TGCGCCAGCAGCCGACTAGCGGGGACCTACGAGCAGTACTTC
TRBJ2-7 | TRBD2 | few | TRBV27 | CASSGTSSSYEQYF | TGTGCCAGCAGTGGGACTAGCTCCTCCTACGAGCAGTACTTC
TRBJ2-7 | NA | NA | TRBV6-2/TRBV6-3 | CASSYSNTFVNEQYF | TGTGCCAGCAGTTACTCGAATACTTTCGTAAACGAGCAGTACTTC
TRBJ2-2 | NA | few | TRBV20-1 | CSASRGGELFF | TGCAGTGCTAGCCGGGGCGGGGAGCTGTTTTTT
TRBJ2-3 | NA | few | TRBV11-2 | CASSPGTSGAVPTDTQYF | TGTGCCAGCAGCCCCGGGACCTCAGGAGCGGTCCCCACAGATACGCAGTATTTT
TRBJ2-7 | TRBD1 | few | TRBV7-8 | CASIRAPTGYEQYF | TGTGCCAGCATCCGAGCCCCGACAGGGTACGAGCAGTACTTC
TRBJ2-1 | TRBD2 | NA | TRBV12-3/TRBV12-4 | CASSSRASGLDEQFF | TGTGCCAGCAGTTCGAGGGCTAGCGGGTTAGATGAGCAGTTCTTC
TRBJ2-5 | NA | few | TRBV29-1 | CSVAGGVVETQYF | TGCAGCGTTGCTGGGGGAGTTGTAGAGACCCAGTACTTC
TRBJ2-1 | TRBD2 | NA | TRBV20-1 | CSARGASGRSYNEQFF | TGCAGTGCTAGAGGGGCTAGCGGGAGATCCTACAATGAGCAGTTCTTC
TRBJ2-7 | NA | NA | TRBV11-2 | CASSLGGLGPWTYEQYF | TGTGCCAGCAGCTTAGGGGGGCTGGGCCCATGGACCTACGAGCAGTACTTC
TRBJ2-2 | TRBD2 | NA | TRBV15 | CATSRGGLAENTGELFF | TGTGCCACCAGCAGAGGGGGCCTAGCGGAAAACACCGGGGAGCTGTTTTTT
TRBJ1-1 | NA | NA | TRBV20-1 | CSASETPTNTEAFF | TGCAGTGCTAGCGAGACACCTACGAACACTGAAGCTTTCTTT
TRBJ2-7 | NA | NA | TRBV28 | CASTWGHLSEQYF | TGTGCCAGCACCTGGGGGCATCTCTCCGAGCAGTACTTC
TRBJ2-7 | TRBD2 | NA | TRBV5-1 | CASSVGGTIYEQYF | TGCGCCAGCAGCGTAGGTGGGACTATTTACGAGCAGTACTTC
TRBJ2-3 | TRBD2 | few | TRBV6-1 | CASTEGRGTDTQYF | TGTGCCAGCACTGAGGGGAGGGGCACAGATACGCAGTATTTT
TRBJ2-7 | NA | few | TRBV6-5 | CANSYSTTGKGVYEQYF | TGTGCCAACAGTTACTCAACTACAGGGAAGGGGGTTTACGAGCAGTACTTC
TRBJ1-5 | NA | NA | TRBV6-1 | CASSEATGIQPQHF | TGTGCCAGCAGTGAAGCGACGGGTATCCAGCCCCAGCATTTT
TRBJ1-2 | NA | NA | TRBV27 | CASRGNYGYTF | TGTGCCAGCAGGGGTAACTATGGCTACACCTTC
TRBJ2-3 | NA | NA | TRBV19 | CASKAGSTDTQYF | TGTGCCAGTAAGGCAGGGAGCACAGATACGCAGTATTTT